This record looks at one TCR beta chain sequence and its context. These data originate in a study of CD8 T cells in Susac syndrome. Random hexamers were used to reverse transcribe about 0.5 to 1 ug of RNA. TCRdb re-derived calls from the immunoSEQ multiplex PCR reads in MiXCR, one entry per CDR3 protein. Among under 200,000 distinct CDR3 sequences listed, roughly 91% were seen once. The V gene lost 5 bases and the J gene lost 4 bases, with 9 bases spanning the gap. The CDR3 sequence is 11 residues long. Germline CDR1 is SQVTM and CDR2 is ANQGSEA. Sequencing was done on a sample of CD4+ T cells from PBMCs. This TCR derives from a human donor with Susac syndrome. The chain couples TRBV29-1 to TRBJ2-7; perhaps D is TRBD1 or TRBD2 (5 bases each). Here the CDR3 DNA reads TGCAGCGTTTCGGGGCCGTACGAGCAGTACTTC. Encoded protein: CSVSGPYEQYF.